This record covers a single T cell receptor beta chain. No antigen is known for it. The record has no base qualities; no much larger clone is one base away. Library prep was done by the immunoSEQ multiplex PCR assay. For the multiplex PCR, a mixture combining 60 forward primers for TCR Vbeta segments and 13 reverse primers for TCR Jbeta segments was used. The CDR3 region of rearranged TCR beta genes was amplified from genomic DNA by a multiplex PCR assay. Amplified TCR beta libraries were sequenced as 87-base-pair reads on the Illumina HiSeq System. For the original study's pipeline: Across the 500 to 750 repertoires, a later analysis counted 80 million or so unique TCR beta chains, roughly 11 million of which were shared by at least two donors. To remove PCR and sequencing errors, raw reads were error-corrected and collapsed into unique sequences using a nearest-neighbor algorithm that merged closely related sequences. CDR3 sequences were aligned to IMGT reference sequences to assign V, D and J gene segments. For a sequence to be retained, a match of at least six nucleotides was required to both a V gene segment and a J gene segment. A rearrangement counted as productive if the CDR3 had no stop codons and remained in frame with V and J, and every other rearrangement counted as non-productive. Following IMGT convention, CDR3 was defined as the stretch from the second conserved V-encoded cysteine up to the conserved J-encoded phenylalanine. In an earlier analysis of 587 of the donors, sequences lacking an unambiguous match to a single V gene segment were excluded. An earlier analysis of 587 of the donors called V segments functional above 56.7% productive rearrangements and segregating when the between-donor standard deviation exceeded 5%. A statistical classification framework was developed to diagnose cytomegalovirus status using the catalog of TCR beta chain sequences. A later analysis assigned V and J genes by comparing TCR nucleotide sequences with IMGT/GENE-DB human TR gene sequences. A later analysis assigned CDR3 sequences and most-parsimonious VDJ recombination scenarios with the TCRdist pipeline. In a later analysis, each TCR beta chain was defined by its CDR3 amino acid sequence together with its V-gene family, and reads without a unique V-gene family were excluded. A later analysis removed 600 or so highly shared, low-generation-probability nucleotide sequences to deal with suspected cross-contamination and a sequencing artifact. In a later analysis, a clonal expansion index was calculated for each public chain from normalized within-repertoire ranks of inferred template counts. In a later analysis, generation probabilities were computed with a VDJ recombination model fitted to out-of-frame rearrangements, and the resulting probabilities were checked against IGoR. Hypergeometric tests were used in a later analysis to score TCR-TCR, TCR-HLA and TCR-CMV co-occurrence, with a repertoire-size bias correction applied to the TCR pairs. A later analysis estimated false discovery rates by permuting HLA or CMV assignments 20 times. In a later analysis, co-occurring TCRs were grouped using DBSCAN, with TCRdist sequence similarity added in when clustering inside HLA-allele-positive subsets. Repertoires with fewer than 30,000 or more than 120,000 public chains were left out of co-occurrence clustering, as were a handful of repertoires with anomalous nucleotide sharing. TCRdb holds this immuneACCESS table with in-frame rearrangements only. Some clones are missing; in checked studies, unresolved V genes explain under half, and the rest has no known cause. V and J calls and clone size come straight from that table; D and trimming were deduced from the DNA. This sample lists about 93,000 clones; 60% to 85% were detected once. About 1.9% of the sample lies in the top ten.

The cohort consisted of 650 to 850 healthy bone marrow donors. All cohort members were sampled while nominally healthy, although unrecorded immune exposures were likely present. The donor tested CMV seronegative, placing the donor among the 350 to 400 seronegative members of the cohort. Every donor gave a peripheral blood sample, and the peripheral blood mononuclear cells from that sample were used for TCR beta sequencing. Genomic DNA was extracted from the blood cell samples with the Qiagen DNeasy Blood Extraction Kit. The sample comes from a study of cytomegalovirus exposure and HLA in healthy donors listed by TCRdb under 2017. At the level of the whole study: An earlier analysis of several hundred of the donors reported over 250 Gb of sequence data and 117 million unique TCR beta sequences obtained from around 170 million T cells. A later genetic analysis used genome-wide SNP genotypes for about three fifths of the roughly 700 donors, treating that subset as a discovery cohort. A handful of DR-DQ haplotypes were handled as single units for association and clustering because linkage in the cohort was strong. Of the roughly 410 genotyped donors, 65% to 90% were placed in the genetic ancestry cluster associated with self-reported Caucasian donors. To study patterns of TCR occurrence, a later analysis re-analyzed previously published TCR beta repertoires from 500 to 850 donors and added high-resolution HLA genotyping. Typing coverage varied by locus: 629-630 donors for A, B, C, DRB1 and DQB1; roughly 520 for DQA1; 600 to 610 for DPA1; some 470 for DPB1. Alongside the repertoire data, information on donor age, sex, ethnicity and CMV serostatus was compiled. Roughly 300 gigabases of sequencing data and approximately 85 million unique TCR sequences were included in an early release covering about 700 HLA-typed donors. To predict cytomegalovirus infection status, the study combined high-throughput TCR immunosequencing, statistical association of individual TCRs with disease status, and machine learning. Besides the first cohort of 666 subjects, a separate validation cohort made up of 90 to 150 different subjects was used. On average, over 200,000 unique TCR beta nucleotide sequences were sequenced per donor among about 400 genotyped donors of the cohort, with roughly 18% of those sequences being non-productive. To decide whether each TCR beta V gene segment behaved as functional or pseudogenic, an earlier analysis of nearly 600 of the donors relied on high-throughput TCR beta sequencing. The study profiled the T cell repertoires of 500 to 800 subjects by immunosequencing and related them to cytomegalovirus serostatus. Rather than drawing on any new phenotypic data, the later analysis identified candidate immune exposures from TCR beta sequences and the way those sequences occurred across donors. The aim of the study was to test whether cataloging public T cell receptors could identify signatures of past pathogen exposure. Every discovery cohort repertoire had been produced on one sequencing platform. HLA typing covered class I and class II loci at four-digit resolution. The full study reports these points: A few of the identified cytomegalovirus-associated TCR beta chains were confirmed in vitro to be specific for cytomegalovirus antigens. Presence/absence analyses assumed roughly uniform sequencing depth across donors, an assumption that may not hold. The classifier was reported to diagnose cytomegalovirus status with high specificity and sensitivity in both the original and validation cohorts. Because HLA typing was missing for some donors at each locus, association tests included only the typed subset. When HLA alleles, especially DR and DQ, strongly co-occurred, attributing TCR associations to individual alleles was difficult. The authors suggested that the approach could potentially be extended to other disease states and immunological phenotypes. An earlier analysis of around 600 of the donors showed that most TCR beta V segments appeared in productive rearrangements either about 87% or about 30% of the time, which broadly matched IMGT annotations. In a later analysis, 16,951 TCR beta sequences were associated with specific HLA alleles at a false discovery rate of 0.05. In a later genetic analysis, fewer N-insertions in productive TCRs were reported among donors in an Asian-associated ancestry cluster than the approximately 670-donor mean. Immune exposure information for the cohort was limited to CMV serostatus. Most TCR sequences were seen in very few donors, while some public TCRs were found in many individuals. In a later analysis, TCR association rates were found to vary across HLA loci, with the most associated TCRs seen for DRB1 alleles and the fewest for HLA-C alleles. Correlated functional status among segregating V segments might reflect linkage disequilibrium, but an unknown experimental factor could not be ruled out. In a later genetic analysis, a missense DCLRE1C variant was associated with V-gene and J-gene trimming of TCR beta chains, and the association was replicated in an independent cohort. The study gave a list of some 150 TCR beta chains associated with cytomegalovirus. The sequencing pipeline was judged likely to have produced a cluster of highly shared sequence variants as a technical artifact. In this cohort, only TCR beta chains were sequenced, and detectable features were limited by the absence of alpha or paired-chain data. Around 16 rarely observed V segments, including chromosome 9 orphons, were excluded from the earlier analysis of about 500 of the donors because counts were too low. Some IMGT-functional V segments, including TRBV6-2 and TRBV6-3, could not be told apart with the 87-base-pair reads, so those segments were excluded. A further reported finding was that TCR beta sequences accurately predicted the HLA-A and HLA-B alleles for most subjects in the first cohort. Most CMV-associated TCR beta chains appeared to be HLA-restricted in a later analysis, and the HLA associations seemed to be driven largely by CMV exposure. In a later analysis, HLA-associated TCR beta chains showed more clonal expansion and lower generation probabilities than non-associated chains that were equally common. According to a later analysis, parvovirus B19, influenza, CMV and Epstein-Barr virus appeared linked to several top co-occurrence clusters.

Germline trimming: 8 bases from V, 1 base from J; junction bases outside gene matches: 2. CDR1 and CDR2 are drawn from the germline V gene: MRHNA, SNTAGT. Measured from the cysteine to the phenylalanine, the CDR3 is 15 residues long. Just CDR3 DNA is preserved here, 45 bases in frame from base 1. The TCR sequence derives from a boy aged 5-17 years in good health and CMV-seronegative. Sequencing used PBMCs. The receptor chain draws on TRBV6-4 and TRBJ2-3; 14 central bases correspond to TRBD2. The DNA reads as follows: TGTGCCAGCGCGGGACTAGCGGGGGGCACAGATACGCAGTATTTT. Translated, this gives CASAGLAGGTDTQYF.